This is a list of T cell receptor beta chains from one sample in a study of cytomegalovirus exposure and HLA in healthy donors. Profiling relied on immunoSEQ multiplex PCR, and the TCRdb table lists in-frame clones only, not all of them. This sample has 150,000 or so clones, with 75% found just once. Source material: PBMCs. The receptor set was obtained from a man aged 25-45 years in good health and CMV-seronegative. The CDR3 runs from the conserved cysteine through the conserved F or W. The order of the fields is J gene, clone size, V gene, D gene, CDR3 protein, CDR3 DNA. D genes are given only for firm matches. Rows give clone size only sometimes, using once, few, many, or a class for an expanded clone.

TRBJ1-6 | - | TRBV5-4 | - | CASSLDSNNSPLHF | TGTGCCAGCAGCTTGGACAGCAATAATTCACCCCTCCACTTT
TRBJ2-3 | - | TRBV5-1 | - | CASSLGGVSTSSTDTQYF | TGCGCCAGCAGCTTAGGGGGAGTGAGTACGAGTAGCACAGATACGCAGTATTTT
TRBJ2-3 | - | TRBV2 | - | CASSPGDTQYF | TGTGCCTCCTCACCGGGGGATACGCAGTATTTT
TRBJ2-5 | few | TRBV7-2 | TRBD2 | CASSPGTSGDETQYF | TGTGCCAGCAGCCCCGGGACTAGTGGTGACGAGACCCAGTACTTC
TRBJ1-1 | - | TRBV6-1 | TRBD1 | CASSEAGQVSGTEAFF | TGTGCCAGCAGTGAAGCCGGACAGGTTTCGGGCACTGAAGCTTTCTTT
TRBJ2-7 | once | TRBV5-6 | - | CASSFPQGWHYEQYF | TGTGCCAGCAGCTTCCCCCAGGGATGGCACTACGAGCAGTACTTC
TRBJ1-3 | - | TRBV7-9 | - | CASSLSTGAGNTIYF | TGTGCCAGCAGCTTATCTACGGGAGCCGGAAACACCATATATTTT
TRBJ1-1 | - | TRBV28 | - | CASRGSGLTEAFF | TGTGCCAGCAGGGGCTCGGGACTGACTGAAGCTTTCTTT
TRBJ2-3 | few | TRBV5-4 | - | CASSTSGLSTDTQYF | TGTGCCAGCTCAACCTCGGGACTCAGCACAGATACGCAGTATTTT
TRBJ2-6 | - | TRBV7-6 | - | CASSLRPPSGANGLTF | TGTGCCAGCAGCCTCAGACCGCCCTCTGGGGCCAACGGCCTGACTTTC
TRBJ2-5 | - | TRBV7-2 | TRBD1 | CASSSQGAQETQYF | TGTGCCAGCAGCTCACAGGGGGCCCAAGAGACCCAGTACTTC
TRBJ2-7 | - | TRBV7-2 | TRBD2 | CASSLGGGGASYEQYF | TGTGCCAGCAGCTTAGGGGGCGGGGGGGCCTCTTACGAGCAGTACTTC
TRBJ2-5 | - | TRBV27 | TRBD1 | CACSGAGGLQTQYF | TGTGCCTGCAGTGGGGCAGGGGGCTTGCAGACCCAGTACTTC
TRBJ1-1 | - | TRBV5-6 | - | CASSLDRTENTEAFF | TGTGCCAGCAGCCTCGACAGAACCGAGAACACTGAAGCTTTCTTT
TRBJ1-1 | - | TRBV6-5 | - | CASSYGMNTEAFF | TGTGCCAGCAGTTACGGCATGAACACTGAAGCTTTCTTT
TRBJ1-5 | - | TRBV7-9 | - | CASSPSRWGRTDQPQHF | TGTGCCAGCAGCCCGAGTAGATGGGGCCGGACGGATCAGCCCCAGCATTTT
TRBJ2-4 | - | TRBV14 | TRBD2 | CASSQAGGYIQYF | TGTGCCAGCAGCCAAGCGGGAGGGTACATTCAGTACTTC
TRBJ1-5 | - | TRBV2 | - | CASSDNSNQPQHF | TGTGCCAGCAGTGACAATAGCAATCAGCCCCAGCATTTT
TRBJ2-7 | - | TRBV25-1 | TRBD2 | CASSRLGGEGYEQYF | TGTGCCAGCAGTCGACTGGGAGGGGAGGGTTACGAGCAGTACTTC
TRBJ2-7 | - | TRBV27 | - | CASSFGQIYEQYF | TGTGCCAGCAGCTTCGGACAGATCTACGAGCAGTACTTC
TRBJ2-7 | once | TRBV29-1 | - | CNGGGGYDEQYF | TGCAACGGTGGAGGGGGCTACGACGAGCAGTACTTC
TRBJ1-3 | - | TRBV4-1 | - | CASSQELVGGGNTIYF | TGCGCCAGCAGCCAAGAACTAGTAGGGGGTGGAAACACCATATATTTT
TRBJ1-5 | - | TRBV19 | - | CASSISGPGQGNQPQHF | TGTGCCAGTAGTATATCAGGCCCTGGGCAGGGCAATCAGCCCCAGCATTTT
TRBJ2-5 | - | TRBV28 | TRBD1 | CASTDYRGYQETQYF | TGTGCCAGCACCGACTACAGGGGGTACCAAGAGACCCAGTACTTC
TRBJ2-7 | - | TRBV7-9 | - | CALIEGGRNEQYF | TGTGCCTTGATTGAAGGGGGAAGGAACGAGCAGTACTTC
TRBJ2-5 | - | TRBV10-3 | TRBD2 | CAISEMGAGGPQETQYF | TGTGCCATCAGTGAGATGGGAGCGGGAGGACCCCAAGAGACCCAGTACTTC
TRBJ2-3 | - | TRBV2 | TRBD2 | CASSAGTRGPDTQYF | TGTGCCAGCAGTGCCGGGACTAGGGGCCCAGATACGCAGTATTTT
TRBJ2-7 | once | TRBV25-1 | TRBD1 | CATHPGTAAYEQYF | TGTGCCACCCACCCCGGGACAGCTGCCTACGAGCAGTACTTC
TRBJ2-3 | - | TRBV5-6 | - | CASSPPGDTQYF | TGTGCCAGCAGCCCTCCAGGGGATACGCAGTATTTT
TRBJ2-1 | - | TRBV4-2 | - | CASSQEGAAARYNEQFF | TGTGCCAGCAGCCAAGAAGGTGCAGCGGCTCGCTACAATGAGCAGTTCTTC
TRBJ2-2 | - | TRBV5-1 | TRBD2 | CASTPSPTPGAGVNTGELFF | TGCGCCAGCACCCCTAGCCCCACCCCCGGAGCGGGAGTCAACACCGGGGAGCTGTTTTTT
TRBJ1-2 | - | TRBV2 | TRBD1 | CASTLGQASYGYTF | TGTGCCAGCACCCTGGGACAGGCCTCTTATGGCTACACCTTC
TRBJ2-3 | - | TRBV7-2 | - | CASSLVGGLPPDTQYF | TGTGCCAGCAGCTTAGTGGGCGGGCTACCTCCGGATACGCAGTATTTT
TRBJ1-1 | - | TRBV10-3 | TRBD1 | CAISSAGGETEAFF | TGTGCCATCTCCAGTGCAGGGGGCGAAACTGAAGCTTTCTTT
TRBJ2-3 | - | TRBV6-4 | TRBD2 | CASSLAGGIDTQYF | TGTGCCAGCAGTCTAGCGGGGGGGATAGATACGCAGTATTTT
TRBJ2-7 | - | TRBV5-6 | - | CASSLRQGRHEQYF | TGTGCCAGCAGCTTGCGGCAGGGAAGGCACGAGCAGTACTTC
TRBJ2-7 | - | TRBV6-4 | TRBD1 | CASSVDRDYEQYF | TGTGCCAGCAGTGTGGACAGGGACTACGAGCAGTACTTC
TRBJ2-1 | - | TRBV18 | TRBD2 | CASSPPTSGGTHEQFF | TGTGCCAGCTCACCACCGACTAGCGGGGGCACCCATGAGCAGTTCTTC
TRBJ2-7 | - | TRBV14 | - | CASSPTWRDANEQYF | TGTGCCAGCAGCCCCACCTGGCGGGATGCCAACGAGCAGTACTTC
TRBJ1-4 | - | TRBV2 | TRBD1 | CASTGRDRNEKLFF | TGTGCCAGCACTGGGCGGGACAGGAATGAAAAACTGTTTTTT